The 6 T cell receptor beta chains below come from one sample, sequenced in a study of human T cells and chemical hapten exposure. TCRdb recomputed calls from the RACE reads with MiXCR, one row per CDR3 protein. The data hold some 400,000 distinct CDR3 sequences, with 4% to 5.5% observed a single time. Stated time point: patch test 1, 2 weeks after DPC sensitization. This sample's treatment: therapeutic diphenylcyclopropenone sensitization with weekly scalp DPC. The sample here was whole blood, taken in connection with sensitization to the hapten diphenylcyclopropenone (DPC). The receptors stem from a woman aged 45-65 years with alopecia areata. Some clones in this sample may be carry-over from other donors' samples.

This clonotype was detected a few times. This rearrangement joins TRBV10-3 to TRBJ2-6, with D maybe TRBD1 (6 bases). V was pared by 0 bases and J by 0 bases, with 9 bases between. The CDR3 contains 17 residues. The germline V gene has CDR1 ENHRY and CDR2 SYGVKD. CDR3 sequence reads: CAISESFRGSGANVLTF. Written as DNA, the CDR3 is TGTGCCATCAGTGAGTCCTTCAGGGGCTCTGGGGCCAACGTCCTGACTTTC.

This clonotype was found many times. V and J are TRBV2 and TRBJ2-2; 7 bases are shared with TRBD1. The CDR3 is made up of 14 amino acids. Germline V gene data show CDR1 as SNHLY and CDR2 as FYNNEI. V was pared by 11 bases and J by 0 bases, with 6 bases of the junction left unmatched. CDR3: CAARQGANTGELFF. CDR3 bases: TGTGCCGCGAGGCAGGGGGCGAACACCGGGGAGCTGTTTTTT.

This clonotype was picked up many times. For the CDR3, the DNA is TGTGCCAGCAGTTTAAAAGGGAGCAGTGAAGCTTTCTTT. Translated, it gives CASSLKGSSEAFF. V gene TRBV12-3 or TRBV12-4 combines with J gene TRBJ1-1; no clear D. V gave up 2 bases and J gave up 7 bases, with 11 bases separating them. The CDR3 contains 13 residues.

This clonotype was seen at least ten times. V is TRBV7-7 and J is TRBJ1-6; a weak D match, TRBD1 (6 bases). Germline CDR1 and CDR2: SSHAT and FNYEAQ (reference sequence). V gave up 4 bases and J gave up 9 bases, with 16 bases separating them. CDR3 length: 15 amino acids. As DNA, the CDR3 is TGTGCCAGCAGCTACGACCGGGACATTAGTTCACCCCTCCACTTT. This codes for CASSYDRDISSPLHF.

This clonotype was counted only a few times. The chain carries TRBV6-6 and TRBJ1-4; D remains unclear. CDR1 is MNHNY, CDR2 SVGAGI, per germline (reference sequence). Between the trimmed V and J ends, which lost 10 bases and 7 bases, there was a span of 10 bases. The CDR3 has 11 residues. The CDR3 nucleotides read TGTGCCACCGACGGCTTTGAAAAACTGTTTTTT. Protein sequence: CATDGFEKLFF.

The V call is TRBV6-1, the J call TRBJ1-1, with D tentatively TRBD1 (6 bases). V was clipped by 5 bases and J by 1 base, with 14 bases between them. Germline V CDR1 and CDR2: MNHNS, SASEGT. This CDR3 has 15 amino acids. The CDR3 spells CASSWERGQNTEAFF. The CDR3 coding sequence is TGTGCCAGCAGTTGGGAAAGGGGACAGAACACTGAAGCTTTCTTT.